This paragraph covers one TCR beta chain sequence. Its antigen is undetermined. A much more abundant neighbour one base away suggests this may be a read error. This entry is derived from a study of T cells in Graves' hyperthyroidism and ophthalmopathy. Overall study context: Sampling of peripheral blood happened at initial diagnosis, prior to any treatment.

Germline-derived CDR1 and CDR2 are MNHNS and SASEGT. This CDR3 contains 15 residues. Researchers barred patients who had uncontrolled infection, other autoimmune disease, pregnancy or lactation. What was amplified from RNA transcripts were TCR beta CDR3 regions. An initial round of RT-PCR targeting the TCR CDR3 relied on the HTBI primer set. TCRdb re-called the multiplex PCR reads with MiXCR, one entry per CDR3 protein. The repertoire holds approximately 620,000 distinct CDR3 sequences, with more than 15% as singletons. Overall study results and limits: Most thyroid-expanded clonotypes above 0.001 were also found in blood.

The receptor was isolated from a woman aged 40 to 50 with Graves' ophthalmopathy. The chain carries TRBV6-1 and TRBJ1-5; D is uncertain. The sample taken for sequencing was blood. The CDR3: CASSDGDWANKPQHF. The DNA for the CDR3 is TGTGCCAGCAGTGATGGGGATTGGGCCAATAAGCCCCAGCATTTT.